This TCR beta chain was found in a study of T cells in localized non-small cell lung cancer. Some clones are missing from TCRdb's copy, which holds only in-frame ones; the method was immunoSEQ multiplex PCR. The profile shows about 4,400 clones, about 35% of them singletons. The germline gives CDR1 SNHLY, CDR2 FYNNEI. Trimming took 4 bases from V and 1 from J, leaving 13 bases between them. The CDR3 has 15 amino acids. This clone was detected only a few times. The sequences come from lung tumor tissue, collected before any cancer treatment. The clonotype comes from a man aged 40 to 70 with stage II squamous cell lung carcinoma. The chain carries TRBV2 and TRBJ1-2, with D possibly TRBD1 on 5 matching bases. DNA for the CDR3: TGTGCCAGCAGTGTCCTGCAGGGAAGTAACTATGGCTACACCTTC. The encoded protein is CASSVLQGSNYGYTF.